This T cell receptor (beta chain) was sequenced in a study of blood T cells in healthy people across ages. A second PCR of 7 to 11 cycles used a sample-barcoded 5' primer and a J-beta primer mix. TCRdb reprocessed the 5' RACE reads via MiXCR and lists one record per CDR3 protein. The sample consists of fewer than 1,200,000 distinct CDR3 sequences, approximately 26% of them appearing once. This clonotype occurred a few times. CDR1 is SGHTA, CDR2 FQGNSA, per germline. The CDR3 length is 15 residues. Trimming left V 4 bases short and J 2 bases short, with 14 bases between. This sample also appeared in a second study, on T cells of mothers and their children.

This chain connects TRBV7-2 to TRBJ1-1, with D possibly TRBD1 on 6 matching bases. Material for sequencing was blood. This receptor was taken from a girl aged 2 to 10 in good health. The CDR3 DNA follows: TGTGCCAGCAGCTACGCCGGGACATTCAACACTGAAGCTTTCTTT. Translating it yields CASSYAGTFNTEAFF.